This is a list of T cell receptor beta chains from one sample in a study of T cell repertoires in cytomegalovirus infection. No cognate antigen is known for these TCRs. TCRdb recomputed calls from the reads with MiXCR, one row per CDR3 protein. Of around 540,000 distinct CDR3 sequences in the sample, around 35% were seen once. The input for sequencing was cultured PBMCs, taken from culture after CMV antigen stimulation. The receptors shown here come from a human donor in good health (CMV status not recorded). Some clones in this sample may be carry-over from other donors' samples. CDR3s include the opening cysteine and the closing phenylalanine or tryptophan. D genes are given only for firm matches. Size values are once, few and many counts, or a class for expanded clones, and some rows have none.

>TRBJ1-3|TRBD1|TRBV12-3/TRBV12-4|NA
CASTLTGGYSGNTIYF
TGTGCCAGCACCCTGACAGGGGGTTACTCTGGAAACACCATATATTTT
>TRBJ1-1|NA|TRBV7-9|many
CASSLSRTEAFF
TGTGCCAGCAGCTTATCGCGGACTGAAGCTTTCTTT
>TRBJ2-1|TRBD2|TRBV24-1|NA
CATSDPTSGRGEQFF
TGTGCCACCAGTGATCCGACTAGCGGGAGGGGAGAGCAGTTCTTC
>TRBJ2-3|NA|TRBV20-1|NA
CSARDLGEDTQYF
TGCAGTGCTAGAGATCTAGGAGAGGATACGCAGTATTTT
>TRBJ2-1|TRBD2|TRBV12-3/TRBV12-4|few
CASSFLGLAENYNEQFF
TGTGCCAGCAGCTTCCTCGGACTAGCGGAGAACTACAATGAGCAGTTCTTC
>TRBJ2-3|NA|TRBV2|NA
CAIWGIAGTDTQYF
TGTGCCATCTGGGGGATAGCGGGCACAGATACGCAGTATTTT
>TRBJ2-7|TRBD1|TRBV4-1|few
CASSQDIEQGYYEQYF
TGCGCCAGCAGCCAAGATATAGAACAGGGGTACTACGAGCAGTACTTC
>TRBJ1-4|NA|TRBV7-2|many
CASSARQQTNEKLFF
TGTGCCAGCAGCGCCCGACAGCAAACTAATGAAAAACTGTTTTTT
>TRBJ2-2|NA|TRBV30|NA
CAWTSPGLGAGELFF
TGTGCCTGGACCTCCCCGGGGCTCGGTGCCGGGGAGCTGTTTTTT
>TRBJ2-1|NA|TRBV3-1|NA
CASSPLNHNEQFF
TGTGCCAGCAGCCCATTAAACCACAATGAGCAGTTCTTC
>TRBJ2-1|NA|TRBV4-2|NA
CASSRDGASEQFF
TGTGCCAGCAGCCGCGATGGGGCGAGTGAGCAGTTCTTC
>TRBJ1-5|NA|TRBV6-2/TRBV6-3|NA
CASSDPTVPQHF
TGTGCCAGCAGTGACCCGACAGTCCCCCAGCATTTT
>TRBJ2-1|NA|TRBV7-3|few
CASSFSELTYNEQFF
TGTGCCAGCAGCTTCTCTGAGCTAACCTACAATGAGCAGTTCTTC
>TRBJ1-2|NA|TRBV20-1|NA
CSARGSTVFGYTF
TGCAGTGCTAGAGGGTCGACAGTTTTTGGCTACACCTTC
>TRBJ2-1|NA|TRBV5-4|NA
CASSLMTSEQFF
TGTGCCAGCAGCTTGATGACGTCCGAGCAGTTCTTC
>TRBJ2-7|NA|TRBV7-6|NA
CASSPGAPNEQYF
TGTGCCAGCAGCCCCGGGGCCCCCAACGAGCAGTACTTC
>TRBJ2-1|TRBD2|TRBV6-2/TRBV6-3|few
CASSPLHGPSGSVDNEQFF
TGTGCCAGCAGTCCCCTTCATGGCCCTAGCGGGAGTGTCGACAATGAGCAGTTCTTC
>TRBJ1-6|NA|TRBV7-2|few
CASSRDIGSRSPLHF
TGTGCCAGCAGCCGAGATATAGGAAGCCGGTCACCCCTCCACTTT
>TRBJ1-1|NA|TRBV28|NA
CAGGSTEAFF
TGTGCCGGGGGGAGCACTGAAGCTTTCTTT
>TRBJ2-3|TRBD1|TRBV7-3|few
CASSYQTGVTDTQYF
TGTGCCAGCAGCTACCAGACAGGGGTCACAGATACGCAGTATTTT
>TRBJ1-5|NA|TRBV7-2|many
CASSPEWGPGQPQHF
TGTGCCAGCAGCCCAGAGTGGGGACCCGGCCAGCCCCAGCATTTT
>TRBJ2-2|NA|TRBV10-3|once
CAISDGAPGTGELFF
TGTGCCATCAGTGATGGAGCCCCGGGAACCGGGGAGCTGTTTTTT
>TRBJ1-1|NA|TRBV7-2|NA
CASSLGRDSEMNTEAFF
TGTGCCAGCAGCTTAGGCCGGGACTCGGAGATGAACACTGAAGCTTTCTTT
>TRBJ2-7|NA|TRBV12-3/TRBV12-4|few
CASSPGKEFTYEQYF
TGTGCCAGCAGTCCGGGTAAGGAATTCACCTACGAGCAGTACTTC
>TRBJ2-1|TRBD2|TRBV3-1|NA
CASSHMGGSEQFF
TGTGCCAGCAGCCATATGGGGGGGAGTGAGCAGTTCTTC
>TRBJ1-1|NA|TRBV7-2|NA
CASSLRGSSEAFF
TGTGCCAGCAGCTTACGGGGGAGCTCTGAAGCTTTCTTT
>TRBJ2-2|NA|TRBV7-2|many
CASSLARTPNTGELFF
TGTGCCAGCAGCTTAGCGCGGACTCCGAACACCGGGGAGCTGTTTTTT
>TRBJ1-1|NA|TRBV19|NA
CASRAIRPGQGVKTEAFF
TGTGCCAGTAGGGCCATTAGACCGGGGCAGGGTGTGAAGACTGAAGCTTTCTTT
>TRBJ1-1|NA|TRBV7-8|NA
CASSLVRGAKAAFF
TGTGCCAGCAGCTTAGTTAGGGGTGCGAAAGCAGCTTTCTTT
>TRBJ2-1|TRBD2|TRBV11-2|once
CASSLAGLVMIGDEQFF
TGTGCCAGCAGCTTAGCTGGACTAGTGATGATAGGGGATGAGCAGTTCTTC
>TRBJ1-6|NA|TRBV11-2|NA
CASSFRRAQRSPLHF
TGTGCCAGCAGCTTCCGGCGGGCCCAGCGATCACCCCTCCACTTT
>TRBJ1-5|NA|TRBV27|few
CASKLTGMNQPQHF
TGTGCCAGCAAGTTGACAGGAATGAATCAGCCCCAGCATTTT
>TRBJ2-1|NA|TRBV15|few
CATSRVGGDNEQFF
TGTGCCACCAGCAGAGTAGGGGGGGACAATGAGCAGTTCTTC
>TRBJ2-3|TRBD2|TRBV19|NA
CASSSLAGGPTDTQYF
TGTGCCAGTAGTTCTTTAGCGGGAGGGCCCACAGATACGCAGTATTTT
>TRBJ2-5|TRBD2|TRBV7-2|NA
CASSPDGLAVRGGTQYF
TGTGCCAGCAGCCCAGATGGACTAGCTGTAAGGGGGGGGACCCAGTACTTC
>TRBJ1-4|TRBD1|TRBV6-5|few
CAILWVTGGRGRNEKLFF
TGTGCCATCTTGTGGGTGACAGGGGGCCGTGGGAGGAATGAAAAACTGTTTTTT
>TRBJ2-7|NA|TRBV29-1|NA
CSVETAGAYEQYF
TGCAGCGTTGAAACTGCAGGGGCCTACGAGCAGTACTTC
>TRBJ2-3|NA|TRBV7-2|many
CASSPAADTQYF
TGTGCCAGCAGCCCCGCTGCAGATACGCAGTATTTT
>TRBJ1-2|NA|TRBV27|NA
CASSLSGPESGYTF
TGTGCCAGCAGTTTATCAGGCCCAGAAAGTGGCTACACCTTC
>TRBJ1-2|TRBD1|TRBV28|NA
CASSLSLGGTALDYTF
TGTGCCAGCAGTTTATCTTTGGGAGGGACAGCCCTTGACTACACCTTC
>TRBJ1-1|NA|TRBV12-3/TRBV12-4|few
CASSPNYGGTEAFF
TGTGCCAGCAGCCCGAATTACGGCGGCACTGAAGCTTTCTTT
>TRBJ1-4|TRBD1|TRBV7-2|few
CASSRGQGSEKLFF
TGTGCCAGCAGCCGGGGACAGGGATCTGAAAAACTGTTTTTT
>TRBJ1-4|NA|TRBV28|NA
CASTSGTKREKLFF
TGTGCCAGCACCTCGGGGACGAAGCGTGAAAAACTGTTTTTT
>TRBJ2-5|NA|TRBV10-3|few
CAISEPLQETQYF
TGTGCCATCAGTGAACCCCTTCAAGAGACCCAGTACTTC
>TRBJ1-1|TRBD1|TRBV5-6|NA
CASSPMTGPTEAFF
TGTGCCAGCAGCCCCATGACAGGGCCCACTGAAGCTTTCTTT
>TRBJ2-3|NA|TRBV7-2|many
CASSLAAGRPDTQYF
TGTGCCAGCAGCTTAGCGGCGGGGCGGCCAGATACGCAGTATTTT
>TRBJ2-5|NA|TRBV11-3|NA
CASSARVKGQTQYF
TGTGCCAGCAGCGCGCGAGTTAAGGGACAGACCCAGTACTTC
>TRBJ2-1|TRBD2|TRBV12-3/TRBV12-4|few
CASRGSSGKDEQFF
TGTGCCAGCAGGGGGTCTAGCGGGAAGGATGAGCAGTTCTTC
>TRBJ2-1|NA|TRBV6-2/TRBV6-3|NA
CASRPPLGASSYNEQFF
TGTGCCAGCAGACCCCCTCTAGGGGCGAGCTCCTACAATGAGCAGTTCTTC
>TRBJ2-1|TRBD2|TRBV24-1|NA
CAISGRELDEQFF
TGTGCCATCAGCGGGAGGGAATTAGATGAGCAGTTCTTC
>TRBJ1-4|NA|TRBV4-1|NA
CASSQEPATNEKLFF
TGCGCCAGCAGCCAAGAGCCCGCAACTAATGAAAAACTGTTTTTT
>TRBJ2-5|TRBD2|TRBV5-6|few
CASSHILAGGTSDEETQYF
TGTGCCAGCAGCCATATACTAGCGGGAGGTACCTCCGATGAAGAGACCCAGTACTTC
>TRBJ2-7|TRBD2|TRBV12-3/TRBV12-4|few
CASSLGGSGSSEQYF
TGTGCCAGCAGCCTTGGGGGTAGCGGGAGTTCCGAGCAGTACTTC
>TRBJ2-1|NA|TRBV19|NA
CASSPGRIGHEQFF
TGTGCCTCTTCGCCGGGACGAATAGGCCATGAGCAGTTCTTC
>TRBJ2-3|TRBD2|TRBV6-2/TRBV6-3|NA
CASSYSLRERSTDTQYF
TGTGCCAGCAGTTACTCTCTGCGGGAGAGGAGTACAGATACGCAGTATTTT
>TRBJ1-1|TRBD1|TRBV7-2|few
CASSADRVAEAFF
TGTGCCAGCAGCGCGGACAGGGTCGCTGAAGCTTTCTTT
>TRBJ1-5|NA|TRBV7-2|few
CASSSQIYSNQPQHF
TGTGCCAGCAGCTCTCAGATTTATAGCAATCAGCCCCAGCATTTT
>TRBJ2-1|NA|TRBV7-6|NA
CASSLVGLGAGEQFF
TGTGCCAGCAGCTTAGTTGGGCTGGGGGCGGGTGAGCAGTTCTTC